This T cell receptor beta chain was sequenced during a study of blood T cell repertoires in COVID-19 (dated by TCRdb to 2019 to 2021). For the study in its entirety: Samples covering the acute and convalescent phases of COVID-19 were provided by collaborators in the United States, Italy and Spain. The samples were drawn from the first 160 participants of the ongoing ImmuneRACE study and from 1,254 subjects provided by 6 global collaborators. Nearly every sample came with metadata listing a de-identified subject ID, COVID-19 status, age in years and sex. Subjects who had been exposed to COVID-19, were actively infected with it, or had recovered from it provided the deeply sampled blood TCRbeta repertoires that made up the dataset. Where available, HLA class I and class II types were taken from metadata supplied by the sample provider and were not determined by assay-based typing. The material from the prospective study consisted of cDNA or gDNA derived from T cells, B-cell-depleted T cells, or PBMCs. The repertoires were made available in a free public database intended to serve as a resource for research on the immune response to SARS-CoV-2.

Another Seattle source contributed samples from volunteer blood donors who had recovered from COVID-19. Whole blood was collected in K2EDTA tubes by collaborating institutions according to the institutions' own protocols. For TCRbeta analysis, collaborators shipped samples as frozen whole blood, isolated PBMCs, or DNA extracted from either of those sample types. V is pared back by 6 bases and J by 2 bases, with 8 bases lying between the germline termini. From a lookup of the germline V gene (reference sequence), CDR1 and CDR2 are MNHEY and SMNVEV. Counted from cysteine to phenylalanine, this CDR3 has 13 amino acids. Only the CDR3 DNA stays, 39 bases, in frame from base 1. Overall results and qualifications from the work: The quantity of clinical and demographic metadata differed by source and by participant and was supplied without curation.

Concerning this clone itself: Its cognate antigen has yet to be identified. Within one base of it there is no much larger clone, and no base qualities were kept.

The immunoSEQ Assay, a bias-controlled multiplex PCR, was used to amplify TCRbeta CDR3 regions from genomic DNA. In the source study's methods: The number of nucleated cells in each sample was estimated by amplification of reference gene primers within the assay. To quantify the absolute abundance of each unique TCRbeta CDR3 rearrangement, sequence reads were collapsed and filtered. For each sample, productive Simpson clonality was calculated by taking the square root of Simpson's diversity index across productive rearrangements. This immuneACCESS table, as held by TCRdb, lists in-frame sequences with V and J called but not all clones. Of the missing ones, under half trace to an unresolved V gene in checked studies; the others have no known cause. The D gene and trimming were derived from the DNA, and the V and J assignments and clone size from that table. A total of hundreds of thousands of clones appear in this sample, 70% to 90% of them only once. Around 0.98% of the sample is in the top ten clones.

This clonotype was sampled from a woman between 40 and 50 years old who had recovered from COVID-19. The rearrangement combines TRBV27 with TRBJ1-5, with a tentative D gene TRBD1 over 6 matching bases. The sequencing input was peripheral blood. The encoded CDR3 is CASRPGGNQPQHF. The nucleotide sequence is given as TGTGCCAGCAGGCCAGGGGGCAATCAGCCCCAGCATTTT.